This T cell receptor beta chain was identified during a study of OX40 agonist ivuxolimab in advanced cancers. The ends were cut back, 1 base at V and 2 bases at J, with 9 bases in the middle. The CDR3 totals 14 residues. Germline CDR1 and CDR2: SGDLS and YYNGEE. Only in-frame clones appear in the TCRdb table, and some are missing; sequencing was by immunoSEQ multiplex PCR. The sample has approximately 90,000 clones, 75% to 95% seen once. There are a few counts of this clone. The chain couples TRBV9 to TRBJ1-1, with D perhaps TRBD1 (5 bases). Sequenced material: CD4+ or CD8+ T cells sorted from blood, taken in a trial of the OX40 agonist ivuxolimab. This receptor was obtained from an adult with an advanced solid tumor such as melanoma, head and neck, liver or kidney cancer. The CDR3 nucleotides are TGTGCCAGCAGCGTATCCGGGACCAACACTGAAGCTTTCTTT. Residues: CASSVSGTNTEAFF.